The 8 T cell receptor beta chains presented below share a single source sample, sequenced in a study of T cell responses to AZD1222 COVID-19 vaccine. Method: immunoSEQ multiplex PCR; TCRdb's copy keeps in-frame clones and lacks some. In the table there are about 84,000 clones, roughly 88% of which are singletons. This specimen consisted of peripheral blood, obtained 28 days after the second AZD1222 dose. The receptors come from an adult who received the AZD1222 COVID-19 vaccine.

V is TRBV28 and J is TRBJ2-7, with D tentatively TRBD2 (6 bases). The germline V gene has CDR1 MDHEN and CDR2 SYDVKM. The CDR3 totals 15 residues. V was clipped by 4 bases and J by 0 bases, with 13 bases between them. The CDR3 loop is CASSSHGTDSYEQYF. The CDR3 DNA sequence: TGTGCCAGCAGTTCCCACGGGACTGACTCCTACGAGCAGTACTTC.

This clone was counted a single time. The chain uses TRBV30 and TRBJ1-5; D remains ambiguous. V was clipped by 2 bases and J by 2 bases, with 7 bases between them. The germline CDR1 and CDR2 sequences are GTSNPN and SVGIG (reference sequence). The CDR3 spans 13 residues. Here the CDR3 reads CAWSPQGNQPQHF. The CDR3 bases are TGTGCCTGGAGTCCCCAGGGCAATCAGCCCCAGCATTTT.

The chain has TRBV27 and TRBJ1-1, with D possibly being TRBD1 (6 bases). Trimming took 2 bases from V and 6 from J, leaving 16 bases between them. CDR1 and CDR2 from the germline V gene are MNHEY and SMNVEV (reference sequence). The CDR3 is 15 amino acids. Here the CDR3 DNA reads TGTGCCAGCAGTTTAAGTGGAGGGGGAAGCGCTGAAGCTTTCTTT. It yields the protein CASSLSGGGSAEAFF.

The chain links TRBV7-8 to TRBJ1-4; no clear D gene. Trimming took 3 bases from V and 7 from J, leaving 15 bases between them. CDR3 length: 15 amino acids. Per germline, CDR1 SGHVS and CDR2 FQNEAQ. CDR3 coding DNA: TGTGCCAGCAGCTTGATTGCAATTCCAGGTGAAAAACTGTTTTTT. Protein product: CASSLIAIPGEKLFF.

V is TRBV9 and J is TRBJ1-5; TRBD1 matches 11 bases. The CDR3 has 14 residues. Germline CDR1 SGDLS, CDR2 YYNGEE. With V trimmed by 3 bases and J by 6 bases, 2 bases remained unmatched. CDR3 protein: CASSADRGRQPQHF. CDR3 bases: TGTGCCAGCAGCGCGGACAGGGGGCGTCAGCCCCAGCATTTT.

This chain joins TRBV7-2 and TRBJ2-2, with 10 bases identical to TRBD1. This CDR3 has 15 residues. CDR1 is SGHTA, CDR2 FQGNSA, per germline. The J segment lost 4 bases and the V segment lost 5 bases, leaving 4 bases of the junction unmatched. The CDR3 sequence: CASSEDRGRTGELFF. As DNA, the CDR3 is TGTGCCAGCAGCGAAGACAGGGGGCGCACCGGGGAGCTGTTTTTT.

V usage is TRBV9 and J usage is TRBJ1-3, with D hard to call. The V gene's germline CDR1 is SGDLS and CDR2 YYNGEE. CDR3 size: 15 residues. V shed 4 bases and J shed 3 bases, with 14 bases lying between them. The CDR3 coding sequence is TGTGCCAGCAGCAGCCAGTGGGGAGGTGGAAACACCATATATTTT. Its translation: CASSSQWGGGNTIYF.

The chain links TRBV3-1 (or the pseudogene TRBV3-2) to TRBJ1-1; D is unresolved. V was clipped by 1 base and J by 2 bases, with 8 bases between them. The CDR3 extends over 14 amino acids. The germline gives CDR1 LGHDT, CDR2 YNNKEL (reference sequence). In DNA, the CDR3 is TGTGCCAGCAGCCAAGGGGTAGCCAACACTGAAGCTTTCTTT. It is translated as CASSQGVANTEAFF.